A single count supports the clone carrying this T cell receptor (beta chain). CDR1 MNHEY and CDR2 SVGAGI come from the germline V gene. Germline trimming cut 6 bases from V and 4 bases from J; bases unmatched to any gene: 5. The CDR3 extends over 14 amino acids. In the source study's methods: Nucleated cell counts were estimated from reference gene primer amplification. The data were produced by immunoSEQ multiplex PCR, yet TCRdb's version contains in-frame clones alone and is incomplete. The V and J calls and the clone size are those of that table, but D and trimming were determined from the DNA. The profile shows some 200,000 clones, about 82% of them singletons. This sample is drawn from a study of blood T cell repertoires in COVID-19. In the study overall: The United States, Italy and Spain were the sources of the acute and convalescent COVID-19 samples. Nucleic acid was either cDNA or gDNA, and it came from T cells, B-cell-depleted T cells, or PBMCs.

Patients in Seattle were enrolled during active infection, then followed longitudinally. The chain combines TRBV6-5 with TRBJ1-4; TRBD1 aligns across 7 bases. The receptor was derived from a man in his 60s with COVID-19, enrolled during active disease. The sequenced sample was peripheral blood. CDR3 loop: CASSQQGFNEKLFF. The CDR3 coding sequence is TGTGCCAGCAGCCAACAGGGGTTTAATGAAAAACTGTTTTTT.